These T cell receptor beta chains were read from a single sample in a study of T-cell reconstitution after alpha-beta-depleted transplantation in children. One entry per CDR3 protein, called by TCRdb with MiXCR from the PCR reads. Found here are about 300,000 distinct CDR3 sequences, over 7% of them singletons; the top ten hold approximately 9.1%. The specimen comprised peripheral blood, sampled 360 days after TCRalphabeta/CD19-depleted stem cell transplant. These TCRs come from a female patient between 2 and 15 years old who had a stem cell transplant for Fanconi anemia, so the T cells may come from the graft donor. The CDR3 runs from the conserved cysteine through the conserved F or W. A D gene is named only where the DNA matches it firmly. Size tells how often a clone was seen (once, few, many) or the class of an expanded clone, and some rows leave it out.

>.|TRBJ1-1|TRBV27|many
CASSPSMNTEAFF
TGTGCCAGCAGTCCATCCATGAACACTGAAGCTTTCTTT
>.|TRBJ1-2|TRBV4-3|many
CASSQDKAVYGYTF
TGCGCCAGCAGCCAAGATAAGGCAGTCTATGGCTACACCTTC
>TRBD1|TRBJ2-1|TRBV12-3/TRBV12-4|.
CASSSGTGHYNEQFF
TGTGCCAGCAGTTCCGGGACAGGTCACTACAATGAGCAGTTCTTC
>.|TRBJ2-4|TRBV9|.
CASSAPRLPTGPVDIQYF
TGTGCCAGCAGCGCCCCCCGTCTCCCCACAGGCCCCGTTGACATTCAGTACTTC
>TRBD1|TRBJ2-1|TRBV7-8|few
CASNDRVTGEQFF
TGTGCCAGCAATGACAGGGTGACGGGAGAGCAGTTCTTC
>.|TRBJ1-2|TRBV4-3|once
CASSPEGWGGTYGYTF
TGCGCCAGCAGCCCAGAGGGATGGGGGGGCACCTATGGCTACACCTTC
>TRBD2|TRBJ2-1|TRBV5-1|many
CASSPLAGIDNEQFF
TGCGCCAGCAGCCCGCTAGCGGGAATCGACAATGAGCAGTTCTTC
>TRBD2|TRBJ2-7|TRBV20-1|many
CSASSSGDSYEQYF
TGCAGTGCTAGTTCTAGCGGGGACTCCTACGAGCAGTACTTC
>.|TRBJ1-1|TRBV11-2|few
CASREVGVEAFF
TGTGCCAGCAGAGAGGTGGGAGTTGAAGCTTTCTTT
>TRBD2|TRBJ2-1|TRBV10-3|many
CAISGSGDNEQFF
TGTGCCATCAGTGGGAGCGGGGACAATGAGCAGTTCTTC
>.|TRBJ2-5|TRBV20-1|many
CSARDRDPNTQYF
TGCAGTGCTAGAGATAGGGACCCCAACACCCAGTACTTC
>.|TRBJ2-7|TRBV5-5|many
CASSLVERRPYEQYF
TGTGCCAGCAGCTTGGTGGAGCGGAGACCCTACGAGCAGTACTTC
>.|TRBJ2-3|TRBV7-9|many
CASSLLTPSDADTQYF
TGTGCCAGCAGCTTGTTAACTCCTTCAGACGCAGATACGCAGTATTTT
>.|TRBJ2-1|TRBV20-1|many
CSAKETNEQFF
TGCAGTGCTAAAGAGACTAATGAGCAGTTCTTC
>.|TRBJ2-2|TRBV4-3|many
CASSQGPAHTGELFF
TGCGCCAGCAGCCAAGGCCCAGCCCACACCGGGGAGCTGTTTTTT
>.|TRBJ1-3|TRBV27|many
CASSLRPSSGNTIYF
TGTGCCAGCAGTTTAAGACCCAGCTCTGGAAACACCATATATTTT
>.|TRBJ2-1|TRBV30|.
CAWRPQPAGLYNEQFF
TGTGCCTGGAGACCACAACCCGCGGGGCTGTACAATGAGCAGTTCTTC
>.|TRBJ2-7|TRBV29-1|many
CSVISSHEQYF
TGCAGCGTTATCTCCTCCCACGAGCAGTACTTC
>.|TRBJ1-2|TRBV7-2|.
CASSYSGHGDYGYTF
TGTGCCAGCAGCTACAGCGGTCACGGAGACTATGGCTACACCTTC
>.|TRBJ2-3|TRBV5-5|many
CASSLTVGTDTQYF
TGTGCCAGCAGCCTAACCGTCGGCACAGATACGCAGTATTTT
>.|TRBJ1-5|TRBV5-5|few
CASSLFESRASNQPQHF
TGTGCCAGCAGCTTGTTCGAGAGTCGGGCAAGCAATCAGCCCCAGCATTTT
>.|TRBJ2-3|TRBV5-1|many
CASSFTGRGPDTDTQYF
TGCGCCAGCAGCTTTACAGGCCGGGGGCCCGACACAGATACGCAGTATTTT
>.|TRBJ2-2|TRBV5-5|many
CASSLVRSGVGELFF
TGTGCCAGCAGCTTGGTCCGGAGCGGCGTCGGGGAGCTGTTTTTT
>.|TRBJ1-2|TRBV28|many
CASSVPMELGYTF
TGTGCCAGCAGTGTCCCCATGGAGTTGGGCTACACCTTC
>TRBD2|TRBJ2-1|TRBV20-1|many
CSARGPSGLYNEQFF
TGCAGTGCTAGGGGTCCTAGCGGGCTGTACAATGAGCAGTTCTTC
>.|TRBJ1-1|TRBV6-2/TRBV6-3|.
CASATWGYTEAFF
TGTGCCAGCGCAACATGGGGGTACACTGAAGCTTTCTTT
>.|TRBJ1-1|TRBV24-1|many
CATAKNTEAFF
TGTGCCACCGCGAAGAACACTGAAGCTTTCTTT
>TRBD1|TRBJ1-6|TRBV20-1|few
CSAKNRGSPLHF
TGCAGTGCAAAAAACAGGGGTTCACCCCTCCACTTT
>.|TRBJ2-2|TRBV3-1|.
CASGERAGAGELFF
TGTGCCAGCGGCGAAAGAGCAGGGGCCGGGGAGCTGTTTTTT
>.|TRBJ2-1|TRBV7-9|many
CASSHKGGLSYNEQFF
TGTGCCAGCAGCCATAAGGGGGGTTTATCCTACAATGAGCAGTTCTTC
>.|TRBJ2-5|TRBV12-5|.
CASGSAQTQYF
TGTGCTAGTGGTTCGGCTCAGACCCAGTACTTC
>.|TRBJ2-3|TRBV21-1|many
CASRSQDTQYF
TGTGCCAGCAGGTCGCAGGATACGCAGTATTTT
>TRBD1|TRBJ2-1|TRBV18|few
CASSRLGTGANNEQFF
TGTGCCAGCTCACGATTGGGGACAGGGGCAAACAATGAGCAGTTCTTC
>.|TRBJ1-6|TRBV7-2|.
CASSVDSPFYNSPLHF
TGTGCCAGCAGCGTCGACAGTCCGTTCTATAATTCACCCCTCCACTTT
>.|TRBJ1-2|TRBV7-8|.
CASSLVSGGNGYTF
TGTGCCAGCAGCTTAGTTTCAGGCGGGAATGGCTACACCTTC
>.|TRBJ2-3|TRBV7-2|many
CASSWLEALSTDTQYF
TGTGCCAGCAGCTGGCTAGAGGCCTTAAGCACAGATACGCAGTATTTT
>TRBD1|TRBJ2-1|TRBV12-3/TRBV12-4|many
CASSLRGTGIANEQFF
TGTGCCAGCAGTTTAAGAGGGACAGGGATAGCCAATGAGCAGTTCTTC
>TRBD2|TRBJ2-3|TRBV20-1|many
CSASGSGGATDTQYF
TGCAGTGCTAGCGGGAGCGGGGGGGCCACAGATACGCAGTATTTT
>.|TRBJ2-7|TRBV6-2/TRBV6-3|many
CASSYSIRVRYEQYF
TGTGCCAGCAGTTACTCGATCAGGGTGCGCTACGAGCAGTACTTC
>.|TRBJ2-1|TRBV11-2|.
CASSWLPSHNEQFF
TGTGCCAGCAGCTGGCTACCGTCACACAATGAGCAGTTCTTC
>TRBD1|TRBJ2-6|TRBV2|once
CACRKPDRGLSGANVLTF
TGTGCCTGCAGAAAACCGGACAGGGGGCTCTCTGGGGCCAACGTCCTGACTTTC
>TRBD1|TRBJ2-2|TRBV5-1|many
CASSLGQGFHGELFF
TGCGCCAGCAGCTTGGGACAGGGTTTCCACGGGGAGCTGTTTTTT
>.|TRBJ2-2|TRBV20-1|few
CSAPGRWGTGELFF
TGCAGTGCTCCGGGCAGGTGGGGCACCGGGGAGCTGTTTTTT
>TRBD1|TRBJ1-4|TRBV28|few
CASSRTGVGEKLFF
TGTGCCAGCAGTCGGACAGGGGTAGGGGAAAAACTGTTTTTT
>.|TRBJ2-3|TRBV5-1|many
CASSHGGGTDTQYF
TGCGCCAGCAGTCATGGCGGGGGCACAGATACGCAGTATTTT
>TRBD2|TRBJ2-2|TRBV4-1|.
CASSRSARASGTGGELFF
TGCGCCAGCAGCCGATCTGCTCGAGCTAGCGGAACCGGCGGGGAGCTGTTTTTT
>.|TRBJ2-1|TRBV27|many
CASSSPGYNEQFF
TGTGCCAGCAGTTCTCCGGGATACAATGAGCAGTTCTTC
>.|TRBJ2-2|TRBV25-1|few
CASSELSFRGALNTGELFF
TGTGCCAGCAGTGAACTCTCATTCAGGGGGGCGTTGAACACCGGGGAGCTGTTTTTT
>.|TRBJ2-7|TRBV7-9|.
CASRGGASEQYF
TGTGCCAGCAGGGGGGGGGCTAGCGAGCAGTACTTC
>TRBD1|TRBJ2-3|TRBV28|many
CASSLPGQGHTQYF
TGTGCCAGCAGTTTACCCGGACAGGGTCATACGCAGTATTTT
>TRBD1|TRBJ1-2|TRBV4-3|few
CASSHLLDRANYGYTF
TGCGCCAGCAGCCACCTCTTAGACAGGGCTAACTATGGCTACACCTTC